These 27 T cell receptor beta chains were all obtained from the same sample, sequenced in a study of T cell repertoires in cytomegalovirus infection. For these receptors, no antigen is known. TCRdb re-analysed the reads in MiXCR, keeping a single row per CDR3 protein. The repertoire consists of hundreds of thousands of distinct CDR3 sequences, with 42% occurring once and the leading ten covering around 45%. The sample here was cultured PBMCs, taken from culture after CMV antigen stimulation. The receptors were sampled from a human donor in good health (CMV status not recorded). Some clones in this sample may be carry-over from other donors' samples.

This clonotype appeared a few times. The rearrangement links TRBV27 to TRBJ2-1, with 7 bases matching TRBD2. This CDR3 spans 15 amino acids. Germline CDR1 is MNHEY and CDR2 is SMNVEV (reference sequence). The V gene end was trimmed by 6 bases and the J gene end by 4 bases; junction bases not matched to a gene: 9. CDR3 coding DNA: TGTGCCAGCAGCCCTTCTAGCGGAACTTACAATGAGCAGTTCTTC. This encodes CASSPSSGTYNEQFF.

The genes are TRBV15 and TRBJ2-7; 11 nucleotides line up with TRBD2. With 6 bases clipped from V and 3 bases from J, the junction kept 4 bases outside the gene matches. CDR1 is LNHNV, CDR2 YYDKDF, per germline (reference sequence). The CDR3 has 14 residues. For the CDR3, the DNA is TGTGCCACCAGGGGGACTAGCGGTAACTACGAGCAGTACTTC. The encoded protein is CATRGTSGNYEQYF.

This clonotype was observed once. The rearrangement links TRBV7-9 to TRBJ2-5; TRBD2 aligns across 11 bases. This CDR3 has 14 residues. The V and J ends lost 6 bases and 2 bases, in that order; junction bases with no gene match: 2. Germline V lookup: CDR1 SEHNR, CDR2 FQNEAQ (reference sequence). This CDR3 reads CASRGLAEQETQYF. The DNA of the CDR3 is TGTGCCAGCAGGGGACTAGCGGAACAAGAGACCCAGTACTTC.

This chain links TRBV19 with TRBJ2-1, with D possibly being TRBD2 (6 bases). V lost 6 bases and J 7 bases, leaving 19 bases between the germline ends. The CDR3 is 15 residues long. CDR1 and CDR2 (germline): LNHDA, SQIVND (reference sequence). The CDR3 bases are TGTGCCAGTAGCAGTCGCAGGCGGGACCGAAATGAGCAGTTCTTC. Amino acid sequence: CASSSRRRDRNEQFF.

The V and J genes are TRBV7-2 and TRBJ2-3; TRBD1 is a possible D gene (6 bases). The germline gives CDR1 SGHTA, CDR2 FQGNSA. Trimming removed 5 bases at V and 2 bases at J, with 14 bases between. The CDR3 runs 15 residues. Here the CDR3 reads CASSKYRDTTDTQYF. CDR3 nucleotides: TGTGCCAGCAGCAAGTACAGGGACACCACAGATACGCAGTATTTT.

The genes are TRBV11-2 and TRBJ1-2, with D possibly being TRBD1 (5 bases). Between the trimmed V and J ends, which lost 5 bases and 4 bases, there was a span of 20 bases. From germline, CDR1 is SGHAT and CDR2 FQNNGV. This CDR3 spans 16 amino acids. CDR3 in amino acids: CASSPDIPGPVYGYTF. Here the CDR3 DNA reads TGTGCCAGCAGCCCTGACATCCCGGGACCGGTCTATGGCTACACCTTC. Looking up the rest from reference TRBV11-2 and TRBJ1-2 gives the full variable domain: EAGVAQSPRYKIIEKRQSVAFWCNPISGHATLYWYQQILGQGPKLLIQFQNNGVVDDSQLPKDRFSAERLKGVDSTLKIQPAKLEDSAVYLCASSPDIPGPVYGYTFGSGTRLTVV.

The CDR3, as DNA: TGTGCCAGCAGTTCCAGGCCTTTCAATGAGCAGTTCTTC. It translates to CASSSRPFNEQFF. This rearrangement joins TRBV27 to TRBJ2-1, with D uncertain. Trimming removed 4 bases from V and 6 bases from J, with 10 bases in between. The CDR3 totals 13 residues. Per germline, CDR1 MNHEY and CDR2 SMNVEV (reference sequence).

V and J are TRBV27 and TRBJ2-1; 13 bases are a match to TRBD2. The CDR3 is 18 amino acids. The V and J ends lost 2 bases and 5 bases, in that order; junction bases with no gene match: 9. Germline V gene sequence: CDR1 MNHEY, CDR2 SMNVEV (reference sequence). Written as DNA, the CDR3 is TGTGCCAGCAGTTTAGCCGGGACTAGCGGGGTACCTAACAATGAGCAGTTCTTC. This codes for CASSLAGTSGVPNNEQFF.

The J gene is TRBJ1-5, the V gene TRBV7-2; D gene unclear. Germline CDR1 and CDR2: SGHTA and FQGNSA. The germline V and J ends were trimmed by 5 bases and 5 bases, with 7 bases remaining between them. The CDR3 runs to 12 residues. The chain's CDR3 is CASSPYDQPQHF. The CDR3 DNA is TGTGCCAGCAGCCCCTATGATCAGCCCCAGCATTTT.

This clonotype was detected a few times. This chain connects TRBV7-2 to TRBJ1-2; D possibly corresponds to TRBD1 (6 bases). Germline V gene lookup returns CDR1 SGHTA and CDR2 FQGNSA. This CDR3 spans 14 amino acids. Deletions cut 5 bases from V and 3 bases from J, with 13 bases between. CDR3 region: CASSTQGGDYGYTF. CDR3 coding DNA: TGTGCCAGCAGCACCCAAGGGGGAGACTATGGCTACACCTTC.

The genes are TRBV20-1 and TRBJ1-1; TRBD1 matches at 7 bases. The CDR3 extends over 14 amino acids. After removal of 4 bases from V and 3 bases from J, the junction contained 8 bases not matched to a gene. CDR1 is DFQATT, CDR2 SNEGSKA, per germline (reference sequence). The CDR3 spells CSATRRGIDTEAFF. CDR3 nucleotides: TGCAGTGCTACTCGCAGGGGGATAGACACTGAAGCTTTCTTT.

This clonotype appeared a few times. J is TRBJ2-7 and V is TRBV11-3, with TRBD1 matching 8 bases. Germline CDR1 reads SGHNT; CDR2 reads YENEEA. V shed 8 bases and J 3 bases; nucleotides not matched to a gene: 0. This CDR3 is built from 11 residues. CDR3 DNA sequence: TGTGCCAGCGGACAGGGCTACGAGCAGTACTTC. It translates to CASGQGYEQYF.

The J gene is TRBJ2-5, the V gene TRBV20-1, with 9 bases fitting TRBD2. The V and J ends lost 1 base and 5 bases, in that order; junction bases with no gene match: 8. Germline CDR1 reads DFQATT; CDR2 reads SNEGSKA (reference sequence). The CDR3 extends over 15 amino acids. The chain's CDR3 is CSARVAGERVETQYF. CDR3 bases: TGCAGTGCTAGAGTAGCGGGAGAGAGGGTTGAGACCCAGTACTTC.

The chain uses TRBV7-2 and TRBJ2-7, with 9 bases identical to TRBD2. Germline CDR1 reads SGHTA; CDR2 reads FQGNSA. Unmatched junction bases numbered 5, after V lost 5 bases and J lost 3 bases. The CDR3 has 14 residues. The CDR3 region has the DNA TGTGCCAGCAGCGTCGGGACTAGCTTCTACGAGCAGTACTTC. It yields the protein CASSVGTSFYEQYF.

This clonotype was detected a few times. The chain carries TRBV12-3 or TRBV12-4 and TRBJ2-2; 9 nucleotides line up with TRBD2. CDR3 length: 14 residues. The trim removed 7 bases at V and 5 bases at J, leaving 5 bases unmatched. As DNA, the CDR3 is TGTGCCAGCAAGAGCGGGAGGTATACCGGGGAGCTGTTTTTT. Residues: CASKSGRYTGELFF.

The gene calls are TRBV4-1 and TRBJ2-7; 7 bases are a match to TRBD1. V lost 1 base to trimming and J lost 0 bases; unmatched junction nucleotides: 9. The CDR3 is made up of 17 amino acids. Germline V gene sequence: CDR1 MGHRA, CDR2 YSYEKL. CDR3 loop: CASSQAPGTESSYEQYF. The CDR3 region has the DNA TGCGCCAGCAGCCAAGCCCCCGGGACAGAGAGCTCCTACGAGCAGTACTTC.

This clonotype was detected a few times. The rearrangement links TRBV7-2 to TRBJ2-2, with TRBD2 matching 12 bases. Germline V gene sequence: CDR1 SGHTA, CDR2 FQGNSA. Unmatched junction bases numbered 2, after V lost 5 bases and J lost 4 bases. The CDR3 covers 15 residues. CDR3 DNA sequence: TGTGCCAGCAGCCGGACTAGCGGGGTCACCGGGGAGCTGTTTTTT. Protein sequence: CASSRTSGVTGELFF.

This clonotype was observed a handful of times. V and J are TRBV12-3 or TRBV12-4 and TRBJ1-2; D might be TRBD1 (6 bases). Trimming stripped 7 bases from V and 4 bases from J, with 13 bases between. The CDR3 covers 13 residues. CDR3 amino acids: CASTLTGSYGYTF. The CDR3 DNA follows: TGTGCCAGCACCTTGACAGGTTCCTATGGCTACACCTTC.

This clonotype was picked up a small number of times. The genes are TRBV11-2 and TRBJ2-1; 11 nucleotides line up with TRBD2. CDR1 SGHAT and CDR2 FQNNGV come from the germline V gene. CDR3 length equals 19 residues. J was trimmed by 0 bases and V by 3 bases; bases with no gene match: 10. The DNA of the CDR3 is TGTGCCAGCAGCTTTCGTCTAGCTAGCGGGAGGTACTCCTACAATGAGCAGTTCTTC. Residues: CASSFRLASGRYSYNEQFF.

Here the CDR3 DNA reads TGTGCCAGCAGCCCGGGGAGGATAGGTACAGATACGCAGTATTTT. Its protein product is CASSPGRIGTDTQYF. J is TRBJ2-3 and V is TRBV7-8; weak D call: TRBD2 (6 bases). Between the trimmed V and J ends, which lost 5 bases and 3 bases, there was a span of 15 bases. The CDR3 runs to 15 residues. Germline CDR1 SGHVS, CDR2 FQNEAQ. Full variable domain (remainder filled in from reference TRBV7-8 and TRBJ2-3): GAGVSQSPRYKVAKRGQDVALRCDPISGHVSLFWYQQALGQGPEFLTYFQNEAQLDKSGLPSDRFFAERPEGSVSTLKIQRTQQEDSAVYLCASSPGRIGTDTQYFGPGTRLTVL.

This chain connects TRBV7-6 to TRBJ2-7, with 7 bases that match TRBD2. Unmatched junction bases numbered 18, after V lost 6 bases and J lost 1 base. Germline loops: CDR1 SGHVS, CDR2 FNYEAQ. This CDR3 comprises 18 residues. The CDR3 nucleotides are TGTGCCAGCAGTCCTAGAGGTGGGGGAGCGGGGCTGTCCTACGAGCAGTACTTC. Amino acid sequence: CASSPRGGGAGLSYEQYF.

The chain links TRBV27 to TRBJ2-1; D possibly uses TRBD1 or TRBD2 (6 bases each). Trimming removed 3 bases at V and 4 bases at J, with 19 bases between. Germline lookup yields CDR1 MNHEY and CDR2 SMNVEV (reference sequence). The CDR3 is made up of 17 amino acids. The CDR3 is CASSFSPRGTPYNEQFF. CDR3 in DNA: TGTGCCAGCAGTTTTAGTCCCCGCGGGACACCATACAATGAGCAGTTCTTC.

This clonotype has more than one count but fewer than ten. The J gene is TRBJ2-3, the V gene TRBV28; D is unresolved. The CDR3 has 13 amino acids. V was shortened by 7 bases and J by 4 bases, with 12 bases between the two germline ends. From germline, CDR1 is MDHEN and CDR2 SYDVKM. CDR3 sequence: CASNPTWPDTQYF. CDR3 nucleotide sequence: TGTGCCAGCAACCCCACTTGGCCAGATACGCAGTATTTT.

The chain carries TRBV10-3 and TRBJ1-2; D ambiguous. Germline CDR1 is ENHRY and CDR2 is SYGVKD. Trimming pared 2 bases from V and 8 bases from J, leaving 15 bases between. The CDR3 totals 14 residues. The CDR3 sequence: CAISESTSSGGYTF. The CDR3, as DNA: TGTGCCATCAGTGAGAGCACCTCGAGCGGCGGCTACACCTTC.

The chain uses TRBV11-2 and TRBJ1-6; D is undetermined. The length of the CDR3 is 17 residues. CDR1 and CDR2 (germline): SGHAT, FQNNGV. V lost 8 bases to trimming and J lost 0 bases, with 17 bases between them. The DNA of the CDR3 is TGTGCCAGCGCGGACCTAATACAGAGCTCCTATAATTCACCCCTCCACTTT. Translated: CASADLIQSSYNSPLHF.

The chain links TRBV6-8 to TRBJ2-5, with D hard to call. Germline CDR1 reads MNHGY; CDR2 reads SAAAGT. This CDR3 contains 16 residues. Trimming cost V 7 bases and J 4 bases, with 22 bases left between them. The CDR3 is CASTEWMGSSRETQYF. In nucleotides, the CDR3 is TGTGCCAGCACCGAATGGATGGGGTCCTCCCGAGAGACCCAGTACTTC.

There are a few counts of this clonotype. The chain joins TRBV12-3 or TRBV12-4 to TRBJ2-2; D may correspond to TRBD1 or TRBD2 (8 bases each). V shed 4 bases and J shed 4 bases, with 19 bases lying between them. CDR3 size: 17 residues. The CDR3 spells CASSSSGGGGPTGELFF. Here the CDR3 DNA reads TGTGCCAGCAGTTCCTCAGGGGGCGGGGGGCCCACCGGGGAGCTGTTTTTT.